This TCR beta chain was recorded in a study of T cells in Graves' hyperthyroidism and ophthalmopathy. As for the study in general: The authors collected peripheral blood at initial diagnosis, before any treatment. General observations from the study: In validation, the model predicted ophthalmopathy. These predictions came a median about 6 months before onset. Blood also showed most of the thyroid clonotypes that were expanded above 0.001.

The TCR beta CDR3 regions underwent amplification using RNA transcripts as the source. An initial round of RT-PCR targeting the TCR CDR3 relied on the HTBI primer set. TCRdb analysed the multiplex PCR reads with MiXCR anew, one entry per CDR3 protein. The table includes about 640,000 distinct CDR3 sequences, about a fifth detected once. The ends lost 6 bases at V and 6 bases at J; junction bases unmatched: 2. The CDR3 extends over 12 amino acids. Germline V gene lookup returns CDR1 MNHEY and CDR2 SMNVEV (reference sequence). The sample holds a few counts of this clonotype. The antigen is unknown. Those patients with uncontrolled infection, other autoimmune disease, pregnancy or lactation were excluded.

This chain joins TRBV27 and TRBJ1-1; TRBD1 matches 9 bases. The source material was blood. This clonotype was obtained from a man aged 25-40 years with Graves' ophthalmopathy. The CDR3 nucleotides read TGTGCCAGCAGACGACAGGGGGCTGAAGCTTTCTTT. Amino acid sequence: CASRRQGAEAFF.